The 30 T cell receptor beta chains listed next were all sequenced from one sample in a study of cytomegalovirus exposure and HLA in healthy donors. This PCR relied on a set of 60 Vbeta primers and 13 Jbeta primers. Sequencing used immunoSEQ multiplex PCR; TCRdb keeps in-frame clones, though not all of them. This table has over 80,000 clones, approximately 68% appearing once. Sequencing used PBMCs. The source of these receptors is a boy aged 5-17 years in good health and CMV-seropositive.

The gene calls are TRBV15 and TRBJ2-2, with 11 nucleotides matching TRBD2. The CDR3 runs 15 residues. Germline-derived CDR1 and CDR2 are LNHNV and YYDKDF (reference sequence). V gave up 0 bases and J gave up 6 bases; unmatched junction bases: 0. CDR3 loop: CATSRDSGGAGELFF. CDR3 sequence (DNA): TGTGCCACCAGCAGAGATAGCGGGGGGGCCGGGGAGCTGTTTTTT.

The chain links TRBV9 to TRBJ2-3; D is possibly TRBD1 (6 bases). The V end was cut by 0 bases, the J end by 2 bases, with 10 bases between. CDR3 length equals 15 residues. Germline V gene lookup returns CDR1 SGDLS and CDR2 YYNGEE. The CDR3 sequence: CASSVVGASTDTQYF. In DNA form, the CDR3 reads TGTGCCAGCAGCGTAGTGGGGGCATCCACAGATACGCAGTATTTT.

The chain joins TRBV4-3 to TRBJ1-1, with TRBD1 as a possible D gene (5 bases). The germline V gene encodes CDR1 LGHNA and CDR2 YSLEER. There are 15 residues in the CDR3. The V and J ends lost 4 bases and 0 bases respectively, with 12 bases between them. In nucleotides, the CDR3 is TGCGCCAGCAGCCTTCAGGGCAGATTGAACACTGAAGCTTTCTTT. Its translation: CASSLQGRLNTEAFF.

The chain's CDR3 is CASSFPAVEQFF. The CDR3 coding sequence is TGTGCCAGCAGCTTTCCTGCGGTTGAGCAGTTCTTC. The chain joins TRBV7-9 to TRBJ2-1; no clear D gene. The CDR3 length is 12 residues. From germline, CDR1 is SEHNR and CDR2 FQNEAQ (reference sequence). Trimming pared 3 bases from V and 9 bases from J, leaving 9 bases between. Full variable domain (rest looked up from reference TRBV7-9 and TRBJ2-1): DTGVSQNPRHKITKRGQNVTFRCDPISEHNRLYWYRQTLGQGPEFLTYFQNEAQLEKSRLLSDRFSAERPKGSFSTLEIQRTEQGDSAMYLCASSFPAVEQFFGPGTRLTVL.

The J gene is TRBJ1-5, the V gene TRBV27; a weak D match, TRBD1 (5 bases). V lost 3 bases to trimming and J lost 7 bases, with 19 bases between them. Germline V gene lookup returns CDR1 MNHEY and CDR2 SMNVEV (reference sequence). The CDR3 contains 16 residues. CDR3 DNA: TGTGCCAGCAGTTTCCCCGGGGGGGGGAAGTTCCAGCCCCAGCATTTT. This gives the protein CASSFPGGGKFQPQHF.

The chain carries TRBV6-1 and TRBJ1-1; D is possibly TRBD1 (6 bases). CDR3 length: 13 amino acids. Germline V gene lookup returns CDR1 MNHNS and CDR2 SASEGT. Deletions cut 8 bases from V and 4 bases from J, with 14 bases between. The CDR3 DNA follows: TGTGCCAGCGGTTTTACAGGGATCACTGAAGCTTTCTTT. As protein: CASGFTGITEAFF.

The chain is built from TRBV4-1 and TRBJ1-4; the match to TRBD1 covers 7 bases. Germline assignment: CDR1 MGHRA and CDR2 YSYEKL. This CDR3 comprises 19 residues. V dropped 0 bases and J dropped 3; count of bases not matched to a gene: 13. The CDR3 sequence: CASSQDTGAFPLANEKLFF. CDR3 coding DNA: TGCGCCAGCAGCCAAGACACAGGGGCTTTCCCCTTAGCTAATGAAAAACTGTTTTTT.

The rearrangement joins TRBV9 to TRBJ1-3; D is perhaps TRBD1 (5 bases). This CDR3 comprises 14 residues. Germline assignment: CDR1 SGDLS and CDR2 YYNGEE. Trimming shortened V by 4 bases and J by 2 bases, and 10 bases separated the two germline ends. CDR3 DNA sequence: TGTGCCAGCAGCCGGGGGAGGGCTGGAAACACCATATATTTT. This encodes CASSRGRAGNTIYF.

V usage is TRBV7-3 and J usage is TRBJ2-5; D possibly corresponds to TRBD2 (6 bases). V shed 5 bases and J shed 4 bases, with 14 bases lying between them. Looked up from germline, CDR1 is SGHTA and CDR2 is FQGTGA. The CDR3 has 14 residues. The CDR3 loop reads CASSPAGRGETQYF. In nucleotides, the CDR3 is TGTGCCAGCAGCCCAGCCGGGCGGGGAGAGACCCAGTACTTC.

J is TRBJ2-2 and V is TRBV30, with D perhaps matching TRBD1 (6 bases). Trimming took 7 bases from V and 4 from J, leaving 10 bases between them. The CDR3 is 12 amino acids. Germline CDR1 is GTSNPN and CDR2 is SVGIG (reference sequence). The CDR3 here is CAFARGTGELFF. DNA of the CDR3: TGTGCCTTTGCCAGGGGCACCGGGGAGCTGTTTTTT.

This chain connects TRBV5-1 to TRBJ1-2; no definite D call. Germline V gives CDR1 SGHRS, CDR2 YFSETQ. CDR3 length: 11 amino acids. The V gene lost 7 bases and the J gene lost 8 bases, with 12 bases spanning the gap. The CDR3 sequence: CASGGVGGYTF. The CDR3 DNA reads TGCGCCAGCGGCGGGGTGGGAGGCTACACCTTC. Supplemented by reference TRBV5-1 and TRBJ1-2, the full variable domain reads KAGVTQTPRYLIKTRGQQVTLSCSPISGHRSVSWYQQTPGQGLQFLFEYFSETQRNKGNFPGRFSGRQFSNSRSEMNVSTLELGDSALYLCASGGVGGYTFGSGTRLTVV.

The chain joins TRBV5-1 to TRBJ1-4, with D perhaps matching TRBD1 (5 bases). The V end lost 0 bases, the J end lost 4 bases, and 10 bases lay between the germline ends. Germline assignment: CDR1 SGHRS and CDR2 YFSETQ. The CDR3 spans 15 residues. The CDR3 DNA is TGCGCCAGCAGCTTGGGGAGACAGATTAATGAAAAACTGTTTTTT. This sequence encodes CASSLGRQINEKLFF.

V is TRBV11-2 and J is TRBJ1-4; D is undetermined. Trimming took off 5 bases at V and 13 bases at J, with 17 bases between the two ends. The CDR3 runs to 13 residues. Germline-derived CDR1 and CDR2 are SGHAT and FQNNGV. CDR3 DNA: TGTGCCAGCAGCCCCGGACTGAACCTGGGACTGTTTTTT. It specifies CASSPGLNLGLFF.

The rearrangement uses TRBV7-9 and TRBJ2-1; D may be TRBD2 (5 bases). Germline V gene data show CDR1 as SEHNR and CDR2 as FQNEAQ (reference sequence). This CDR3 is 13 amino acids long. With 1 base removed from V and 9 bases from J, the gap between germline ends came to 10 bases. The CDR3 DNA reads TGTGCCAGCAGCTTAGTGTTAGAGGGTGAGCAGTTCTTC. It is translated as CASSLVLEGEQFF. Filled out from reference TRBV7-9 and TRBJ2-1, the complete variable domain reads DTGVSQNPRHKITKRGQNVTFRCDPISEHNRLYWYRQTLGQGPEFLTYFQNEAQLEKSRLLSDRFSAERPKGSFSTLEIQRTEQGDSAMYLCASSLVLEGEQFFGPGTRLTVL.

The rearrangement links TRBV9 to TRBJ1-2, with D unresolved. Germline CDR1 is SGDLS and CDR2 is YYNGEE. CDR3 length equals 14 residues. V was shortened by 3 bases and J by 5 bases, with 14 bases between the two germline ends. CDR3 nucleotides: TGTGCCAGCAGCGCCCGGAGCGGCGGATATGGCTACACCTTC. Protein product: CASSARSGGYGYTF.

The rearrangement links TRBV6-1 to TRBJ1-5; 7 positions match TRBD1. The CDR3 has 16 residues. Per germline, CDR1 MNHNS and CDR2 SASEGT. V was pared by 0 bases and J by 6 bases, with 8 bases of the junction left unmatched. CDR3 amino acids: CASSEAPGGGLQPQHF. CDR3 DNA sequence: TGTGCCAGCAGTGAAGCTCCGGGAGGGGGCCTTCAGCCCCAGCATTTT.

The chain joins TRBV5-5 to TRBJ1-1; 10 positions match TRBD1. The CDR3 contains 15 residues. Germline CDR1 SGHKS, CDR2 YYEKEE (reference sequence). V was pared by 4 bases and J by 5 bases, with 8 bases of the junction left unmatched. CDR3 nucleotides: TGTGCCAGCAGCATTCGGGACAGGGGAGGGACTGAAGCTTTCTTT. This sequence encodes CASSIRDRGGTEAFF.

Note on this clone: A read error may produce the germline difference seen at one junction end. The chain links TRBV30 to TRBJ1-2, with D perhaps matching TRBD1 (5 bases). Germline V gives CDR1 GTSNPN, CDR2 SVGIG (reference sequence). This CDR3 is 12 amino acids long. Here the CDR3 DNA reads TGTGCCTGGAGTGTACGGGGGGACGGCTACCCCTTC. This codes for CAWSVRGDGYPF.

V usage is TRBV5-1 and J usage is TRBJ1-2; D is unresolved. Germline loops: CDR1 SGHRS, CDR2 YFSETQ. Deletions cut 5 bases from V and 4 bases from J, with 12 bases between. This CDR3 is built from 13 residues. The CDR3 region has the DNA TGCGCCAGCAGTCCGAGTCGGGGCTATGGCTACACCTTC. This gives the protein CASSPSRGYGYTF.

V and J are TRBV5-4 and TRBJ2-3; 7 bases are shared with TRBD2. Germline lookup yields CDR1 SGHNT and CDR2 YYREEE (reference sequence). V gave up 4 bases and J gave up 4 bases; unmatched junction bases: 9. CDR3 size: 15 residues. The CDR3 loop reads CASSLFGGSPDTQYF. For the CDR3, the DNA is TGTGCCAGCAGCCTGTTCGGCGGGAGCCCAGATACGCAGTATTTT. The full variable domain, with the rest looked up from reference TRBV5-4 and TRBJ2-3, is ETGVTQSPTHLIKTRGQQVTLRCSSQSGHNTVSWYQQALGQGPQFIFQYYREEENGRGNFPPRFSGLQFPNYSSELNVNALELDDSALYLCASSLFGGSPDTQYFGPGTRLTVL.

The chain combines TRBV4-3 with TRBJ1-3, with a weak D call TRBD1 (5 bases). The CDR3 runs 14 residues. Germline V CDR1 and CDR2: LGHNA, YSLEER. Trimming stripped 5 bases from V and 4 bases from J, with 12 bases between. The CDR3 loop is CASSVQGGGNTIYF. CDR3 nucleotide sequence: TGCGCCAGCAGCGTTCAGGGAGGAGGAAACACCATATATTTT.

To note about this clone: The sample holds other DNA sequences that translate to the same CDR3. This chain connects TRBV5-6 to TRBJ2-3; a possible D gene is TRBD2 (6 bases). Germline CDR1 and CDR2: SGHDT and YYEEEE. The ends were cut back, 2 bases at V and 6 bases at J, with 10 bases in the middle. This CDR3 has 13 amino acids. CDR3 in DNA: TGTGCCAGCAGCTTAGCGGGTGCGGATACGCAGTATTTT. As protein: CASSLAGADTQYF.

The chain combines TRBV21-1 with TRBJ1-2; the table names TRBD1, a call not compared with the DNA. TRBV21-1 represents a pseudogene. This CDR3 spans 16 amino acids. CDR3 residues: CASSDDRGPTYYGYTF. Here the CDR3 DNA reads TGTGCCAGCAGCGACGACAGGGGCCCAACCTACTATGGCTACACCTTC.

The CDR3 DNA is TGTGCCAGCTCACCACGTGTTATTGGCAGGGGGCGCAATGCGGGTAGCAATCAGCCCCAGCATTTT. Translated: CASSPRVIGRGRNAGSNQPQHF. The chain uses TRBV18 and TRBJ1-5; TRBD1 aligns across 8 bases. V was clipped by 1 base and J by 0 bases; unmatched bases: 20. The CDR3 runs to 22 residues. From germline, CDR1 is KGHSH and CDR2 LQKENI.

This chain connects TRBV19 to TRBJ2-3; TRBD2 aligns across 15 bases. V dropped 5 bases and J dropped 6; count of bases not matched to a gene: 12. Germline CDR1 LNHDA, CDR2 SQIVND (reference sequence). The CDR3 has 18 residues. As DNA, the CDR3 is TGTGCCAGTAGTGCGCGGACTAGCGGGGGGGTTGGTGTGGATACGCAGTATTTT. Translation: CASSARTSGGVGVDTQYF. Drawing the rest from reference TRBV19 and TRBJ2-3, the complete variable domain is DGGITQSPKYLFRKEGQNVTLSCEQNLNHDAMYWYRQDPGQGLRLIYYSQIVNDFQKGDIAEGYSVSREKKESFPLTVTSAQKNPTAFYLCASSARTSGGVGVDTQYFGPGTRLTVL.

The chain carries TRBV5-6 and TRBJ2-4; D is possibly TRBD2 (7 bases). Germline CDR1 and CDR2: SGHDT and YYEEEE. CDR3 length: 14 amino acids. V was clipped by 0 bases and J by 8 bases, with 12 bases between them. The CDR3 protein is CASSLAGAGDIQYF. Written as DNA, the CDR3 is TGTGCCAGCAGCTTGGCAGGGGCGGGGGACATTCAGTACTTC.

This chain uses TRBV5-1 with TRBJ2-1, with TRBD2 matching 7 bases. V lost 6 bases and J lost 3; bases outside the gene matches: 9. Germline values: CDR1 SGHRS, CDR2 YFSETQ. The CDR3 runs to 15 residues. DNA of the CDR3: TGCGCCAGCAAAAACCCGGGAGGTAACTACAATGAGCAGTTCTTC. Translated, it gives CASKNPGGNYNEQFF. Together with reference TRBV5-1 and TRBJ2-1, the CDR3 gives the full variable domain: KAGVTQTPRYLIKTRGQQVTLSCSPISGHRSVSWYQQTPGQGLQFLFEYFSETQRNKGNFPGRFSGRQFSNSRSEMNVSTLELGDSALYLCASKNPGGNYNEQFFGPGTRLTVL.

This chain uses TRBV6-5 with TRBJ1-4, with no clear D. Germline CDR1 reads MNHEY; CDR2 reads SVGAGI. Trimming removed 5 bases at V and 12 bases at J, with 16 bases between. The CDR3 is 13 amino acids. This chain's CDR3 is CASSPFRGSELFF. CDR3 nucleotides: TGTGCCAGCAGTCCCTTCCGAGGTTCGGAACTGTTTTTT.

J is TRBJ1-2 and V is TRBV7-9; TRBD1 aligns across 9 bases. Germline values: CDR1 SEHNR, CDR2 FQNEAQ (reference sequence). With V trimmed by 5 bases and J by 4 bases, 17 bases remained unmatched. This CDR3 is built from 18 residues. The CDR3 bases are TGTGCCAGCAGCCCCATTAGTACAGGGGGCGAAAACCTCTATGGCTACACCTTC. This codes for CASSPISTGGENLYGYTF. The full variable domain, its missing parts supplied by reference TRBV7-9 and TRBJ1-2, is DTGVSQNPRHKITKRGQNVTFRCDPISEHNRLYWYRQTLGQGPEFLTYFQNEAQLEKSRLLSDRFSAERPKGSFSTLEIQRTEQGDSAMYLCASSPISTGGENLYGYTFGSGTRLTVV.

In regard to this clone: No DNA is shown, since the ends of the CDR3 on it are uncertain; the CDR3 is the one TCRdb lists. This chain links TRBV6-4 with TRBJ1-6. With termini counted, the CDR3 has 14 amino acids. From germline, CDR1 is MRHNA and CDR2 SNTAGT. CDR3 sequence: CAPYPCIYNSPLHF.